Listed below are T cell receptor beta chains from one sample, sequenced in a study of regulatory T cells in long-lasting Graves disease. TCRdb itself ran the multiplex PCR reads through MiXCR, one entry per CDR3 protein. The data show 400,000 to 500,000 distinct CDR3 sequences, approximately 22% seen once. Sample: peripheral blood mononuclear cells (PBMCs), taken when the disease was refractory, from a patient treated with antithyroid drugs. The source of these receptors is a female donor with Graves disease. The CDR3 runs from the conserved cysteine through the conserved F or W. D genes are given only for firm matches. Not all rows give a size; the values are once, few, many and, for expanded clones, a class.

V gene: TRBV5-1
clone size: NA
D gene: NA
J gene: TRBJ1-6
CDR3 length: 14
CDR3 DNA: TGCGCCAGCAGAAGGACTCGATCGGATTCACCCCTCCACTTT
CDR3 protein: CASRRTRSDSPLHF

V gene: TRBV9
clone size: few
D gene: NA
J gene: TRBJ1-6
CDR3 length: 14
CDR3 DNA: TGTGCCAGCAGCGTTCGCCAGAATAATTCATCCCTCCACTTT
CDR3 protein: CASSVRQNNSSLHF

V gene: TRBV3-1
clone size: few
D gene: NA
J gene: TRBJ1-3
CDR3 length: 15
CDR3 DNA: TGTGCCAGCAGCCAAGAACCGGGGTGGAGAAACACCATATATTTT
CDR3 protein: CASSQEPGWRNTIYF

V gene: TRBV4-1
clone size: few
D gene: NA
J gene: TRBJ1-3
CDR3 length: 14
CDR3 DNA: TGCGCCAGCAGCCAAGGTCCCTCTGGAAACACCATATATTTT
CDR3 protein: CASSQGPSGNTIYF

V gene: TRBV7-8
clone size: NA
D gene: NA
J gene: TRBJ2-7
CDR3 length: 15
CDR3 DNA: TGTGCCAGCAGCATGAGGTACGAGTCCTCCTACGAGCAGTACTTC
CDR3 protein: CASSMRYESSYEQYF

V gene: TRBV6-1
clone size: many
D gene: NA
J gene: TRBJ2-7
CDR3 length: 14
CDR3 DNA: TGTGCCAGCACCTACGGAAGTATTTACTACGAGCAGTACTTC
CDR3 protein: CASTYGSIYYEQYF

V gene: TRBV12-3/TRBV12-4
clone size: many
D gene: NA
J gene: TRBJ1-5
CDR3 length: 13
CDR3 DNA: TGTGCCAGCTCCATGAGCTATCTTCAGCCCCAGCATTTT
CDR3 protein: CASSMSYLQPQHF

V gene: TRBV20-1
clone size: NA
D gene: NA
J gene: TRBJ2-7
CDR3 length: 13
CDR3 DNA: TGCAGTGCTAGGGACTTTAGTTCCTACGAGCAGTACTTC
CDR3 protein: CSARDFSSYEQYF

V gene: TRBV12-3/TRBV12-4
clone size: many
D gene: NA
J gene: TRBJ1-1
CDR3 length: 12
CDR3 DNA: TGTGCCAGCAGCTACAGGGTCACTGAAGCTTTCTTT
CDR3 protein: CASSYRVTEAFF

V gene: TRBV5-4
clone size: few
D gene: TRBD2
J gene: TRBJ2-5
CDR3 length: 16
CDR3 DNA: TGTGCCAGCAGCTCCGAGGGACTAGCGGGAGAAGAGACCCAGTACTTC
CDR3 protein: CASSSEGLAGEETQYF

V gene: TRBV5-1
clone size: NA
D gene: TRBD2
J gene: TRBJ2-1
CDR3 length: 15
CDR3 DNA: TGCGCCAGCAGCTGGGGACTAGCGGACTACAATGAGCAGTTCTTC
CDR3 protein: CASSWGLADYNEQFF

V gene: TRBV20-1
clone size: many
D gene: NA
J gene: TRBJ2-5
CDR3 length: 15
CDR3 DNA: TGCAGTGCTAGGGCCGGGGACCACATCAAAGAGACCCAGTACTTC
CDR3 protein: CSARAGDHIKETQYF

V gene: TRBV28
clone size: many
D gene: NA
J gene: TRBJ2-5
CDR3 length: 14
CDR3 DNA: TGTGCCAGCAGTCCGGGCGGGACCAAAGAGACCCAGTACTTC
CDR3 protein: CASSPGGTKETQYF

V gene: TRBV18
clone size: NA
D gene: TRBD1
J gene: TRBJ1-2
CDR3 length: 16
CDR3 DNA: TGTGCCAGCTCAACAACGGACAGGGCGGCTAACTATGGCTACACCTTC
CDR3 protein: CASSTTDRAANYGYTF

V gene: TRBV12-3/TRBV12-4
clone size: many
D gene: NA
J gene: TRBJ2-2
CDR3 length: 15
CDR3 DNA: TGTGCCAGCAGTACCCGGGACTGGGACACCGGGGAGCTGTTTTTT
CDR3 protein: CASSTRDWDTGELFF

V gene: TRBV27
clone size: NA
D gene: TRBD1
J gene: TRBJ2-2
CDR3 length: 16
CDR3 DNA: TGTGCCAGCAGTCCCATTAGGACAGGAAACACCGGGGAGCCGTTTTTT
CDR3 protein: CASSPIRTGNTGEPFF

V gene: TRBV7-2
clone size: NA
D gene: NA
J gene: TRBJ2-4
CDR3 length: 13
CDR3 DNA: TGTGCCACGAGTGGACTAGCCAAAAACATTCAGTACTTC
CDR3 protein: CATSGLAKNIQYF

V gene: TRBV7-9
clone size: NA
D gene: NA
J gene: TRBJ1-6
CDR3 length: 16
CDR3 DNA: TGTGCCAGCAGCTTGTTTCACCCGGGGGATACCCAACGACTCCACTTT
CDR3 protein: CASSLFHPGDTQRLHF

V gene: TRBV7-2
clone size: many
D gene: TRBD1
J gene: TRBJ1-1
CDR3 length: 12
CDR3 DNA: TGTGCCTCCGGACAGGGGAACACTGAAGCTTTCTTT
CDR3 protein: CASGQGNTEAFF

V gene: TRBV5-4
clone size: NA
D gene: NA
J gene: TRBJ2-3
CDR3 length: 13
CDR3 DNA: TGTGCCAGCAGCCCCGAGTCGACGGCTACGCAGTATTTT
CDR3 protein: CASSPESTATQYF

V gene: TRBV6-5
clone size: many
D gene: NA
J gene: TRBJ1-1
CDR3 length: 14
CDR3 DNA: TGTGCCAGCAGTTACCGAGGGGCGGACACTGAAGCTTTCTTT
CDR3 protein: CASSYRGADTEAFF

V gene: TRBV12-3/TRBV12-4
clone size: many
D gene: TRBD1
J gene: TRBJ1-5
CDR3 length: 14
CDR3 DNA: TGTGCCAGCAGTCCAGGACAGGGAGCCAGGCCCCAGCATTTT
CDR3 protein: CASSPGQGARPQHF

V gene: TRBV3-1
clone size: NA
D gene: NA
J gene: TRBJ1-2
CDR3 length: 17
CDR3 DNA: TGTGCCAGCAGCCAAGTACATAAAGGCGCTACCGCCTATGGCTACACCTTC
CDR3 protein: CASSQVHKGATAYGYTF

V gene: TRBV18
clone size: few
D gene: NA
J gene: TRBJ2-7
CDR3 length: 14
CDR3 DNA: TGTGCCAGCTCACCAGGTGCAGGGGGAGGCGAGCAGTACTTC
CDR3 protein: CASSPGAGGGEQYF

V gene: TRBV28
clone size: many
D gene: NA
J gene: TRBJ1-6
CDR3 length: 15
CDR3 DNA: TGTGCCAGCAGTTTAACCGGGACCTATAATTCACCCCTCCACTTT
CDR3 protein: CASSLTGTYNSPLHF

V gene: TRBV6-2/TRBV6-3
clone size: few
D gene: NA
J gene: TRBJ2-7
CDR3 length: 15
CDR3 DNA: TGCGCCAGCAGTGACCCCCGGGGAGGTTCCTACGAGCAGTACTTC
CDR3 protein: CASSDPRGGSYEQYF

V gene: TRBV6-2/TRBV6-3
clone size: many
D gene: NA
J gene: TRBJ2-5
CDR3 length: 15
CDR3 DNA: TGTGCCAGCAGTTCCCCCGCAGGGTCCGGGGGGACCCAGTACTTC
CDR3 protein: CASSSPAGSGGTQYF

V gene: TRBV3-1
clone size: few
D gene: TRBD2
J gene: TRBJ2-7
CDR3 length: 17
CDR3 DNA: TGTGCCAGCAGCGACAGGGTTACTAGCGGGAGCTCCTACGAGCAGTACTTC
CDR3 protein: CASSDRVTSGSSYEQYF

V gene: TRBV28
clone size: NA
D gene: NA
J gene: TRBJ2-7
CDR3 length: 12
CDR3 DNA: TGTGCCAGCAGTCCAAAATTCCACGAGCAGTACTTC
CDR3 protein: CASSPKFHEQYF

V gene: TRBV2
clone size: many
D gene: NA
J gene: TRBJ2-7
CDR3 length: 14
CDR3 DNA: TGTGCCAGCAGTGAAAGTACAGGGGAGGACGAGCAGTACTTC
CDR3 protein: CASSESTGEDEQYF

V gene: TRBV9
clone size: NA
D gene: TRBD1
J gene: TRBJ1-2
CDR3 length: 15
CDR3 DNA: TGTGCCAGCAGCGCCGGGACAGGGTCCCACTATGGCTACACCTTC
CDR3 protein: CASSAGTGSHYGYTF

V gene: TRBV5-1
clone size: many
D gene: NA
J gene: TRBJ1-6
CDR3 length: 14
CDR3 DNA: TGCGCCAGCAGCGTACGGACTGGTAATTCACCCCTCCACTTT
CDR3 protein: CASSVRTGNSPLHF

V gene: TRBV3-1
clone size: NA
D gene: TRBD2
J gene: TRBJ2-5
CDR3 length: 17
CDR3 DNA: TGTGCCAGCAGCCAAGATCGCGGGGGGCCCTCCGGGGAGACCCAGTACTTC
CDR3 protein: CASSQDRGGPSGETQYF

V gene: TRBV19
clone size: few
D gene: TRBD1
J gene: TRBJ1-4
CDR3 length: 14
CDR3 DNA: TGTGCCAGTACCCCGGACAGGAAGGGTGAAAAACTGTTTTTT
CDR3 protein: CASTPDRKGEKLFF

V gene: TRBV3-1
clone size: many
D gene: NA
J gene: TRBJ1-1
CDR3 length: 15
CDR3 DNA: TGTGCCAGCAGCCAAGTTACTCTGGGGGGCACTGAAGCTTTCTTT
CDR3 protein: CASSQVTLGGTEAFF

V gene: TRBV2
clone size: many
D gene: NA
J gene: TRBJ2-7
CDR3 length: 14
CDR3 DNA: TGTGCCAGCAGTGATTACCCAAGCTCCTACGAGCAGTACTTC
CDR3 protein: CASSDYPSSYEQYF

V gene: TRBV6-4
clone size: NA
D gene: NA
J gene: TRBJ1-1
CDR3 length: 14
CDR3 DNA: TGTGCCAGCAGCGACCTTGGGGGACACACTGAAGCTTTCTTT
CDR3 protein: CASSDLGGHTEAFF

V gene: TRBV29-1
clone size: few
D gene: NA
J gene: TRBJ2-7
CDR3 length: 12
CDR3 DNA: TGCAGCGCACTGACAGGCCCCTACGAGCAGTACTTC
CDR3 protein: CSALTGPYEQYF

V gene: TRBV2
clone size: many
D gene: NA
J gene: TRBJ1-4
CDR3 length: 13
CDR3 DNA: TGTGCCAGCACGGGGCAGGCTAATGAAAAACTGTTTTTT
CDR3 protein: CASTGQANEKLFF

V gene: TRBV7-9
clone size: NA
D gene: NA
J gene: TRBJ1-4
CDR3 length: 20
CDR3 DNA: TGTGCCAGCAGCGACTTATTGGGGAGACCTACGGGGATCGTTGGGAAAAAACTGTTTTTT
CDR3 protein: CASSDLLGRPTGIVGKKLFF

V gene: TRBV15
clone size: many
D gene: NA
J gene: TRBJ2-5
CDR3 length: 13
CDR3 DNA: TGTGCCAGCCTTGGGGGGGACACGGAGACCCAGTACTTC
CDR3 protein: CASLGGDTETQYF

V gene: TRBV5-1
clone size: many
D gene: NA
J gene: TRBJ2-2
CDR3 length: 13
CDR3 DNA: TGTGCCAGCAGCTTGGACGGCACCGGGGAGCTGTTTTTT
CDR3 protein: CASSLDGTGELFF

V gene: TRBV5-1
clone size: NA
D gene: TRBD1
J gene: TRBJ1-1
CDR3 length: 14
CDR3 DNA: TGCGCCAGCAGCTCCGATACAGGGGGCACTGAAGCTTTCTTT
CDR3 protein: CASSSDTGGTEAFF

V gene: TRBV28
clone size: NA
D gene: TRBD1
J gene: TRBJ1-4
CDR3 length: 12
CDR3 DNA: TGTGCCGGCAGTTACCCAGGGGGGAAACTGTTTTTT
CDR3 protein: CAGSYPGGKLFF

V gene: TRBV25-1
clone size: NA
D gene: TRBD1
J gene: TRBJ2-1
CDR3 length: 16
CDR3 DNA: TGTGCCAGCAGTGGGCGAGAAGGGGACAGGGCATCCGAGCAGTTCTTC
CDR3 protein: CASSGREGDRASEQFF

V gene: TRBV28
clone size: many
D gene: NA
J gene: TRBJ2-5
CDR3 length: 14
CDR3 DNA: TGTGCCAGCAGTTCATCCGGGCCAGGAGAGACCCAGTACTTC
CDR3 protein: CASSSSGPGETQYF

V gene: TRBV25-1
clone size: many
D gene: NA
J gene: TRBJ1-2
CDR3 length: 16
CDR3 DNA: TGTGCCAGCAGTGAATATGTTGTTGGGGCCAGCGATGGCTACACCTTC
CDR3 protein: CASSEYVVGASDGYTF

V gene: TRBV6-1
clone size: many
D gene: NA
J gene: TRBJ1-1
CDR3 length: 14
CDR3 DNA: TGTGCCAGTTCATACGGGGACCTCGCCACTGAAGCTTTCTTT
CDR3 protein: CASSYGDLATEAFF